Each of the 14 T cell receptor beta chains below was sequenced from the same sample in a study of T-cell memory formation after mild COVID-19. TCRdb re-analysed the 5' RACE reads in MiXCR, keeping a single row per CDR3 protein. Among some 290,000 distinct CDR3 sequences listed, about a sixth were seen once. The sequenced sample was PBMCs or a T cell subset sorted from them (not recorded which). The receptors stem from a man between 18 and 35 years old who had mild COVID-19 (a few samples of this study predate the infection). Cell type and time point are not known.

The chain couples TRBV3-1 to TRBJ2-5, with TRBD1 identical over 9 bases. This CDR3 has 14 amino acids. V shed 4 bases and J 4 bases; nucleotides not matched to a gene: 4. Germline V gene lookup returns CDR1 LGHDT and CDR2 YNNKEL (reference sequence). CDR3 sequence (DNA): TGTGCCAGCAGCCCTGGGACAGGGCCAGAGACCCAGTACTTC. This sequence encodes CASSPGTGPETQYF.

This clonotype was observed a handful of times. The chain links TRBV6-2 or TRBV6-3 to TRBJ2-7, with 8 bases matching TRBD1. The CDR3 loop spans 14 amino acids. The junction had 9 bases not matched to a gene; V was cut back by 8 bases and J by 3 bases. Germline CDR1 and CDR2: MNHEY and SVGEGT. The CDR3 protein is CASAPFDRGYEQYF. The CDR3 region has the DNA TGTGCCAGCGCGCCCTTCGACAGGGGCTACGAGCAGTACTTC.

The rearrangement joins TRBV28 to TRBJ2-7, with D possibly being TRBD1 (5 bases). The V gene lost 11 bases and the J gene lost 2 bases, with 7 bases spanning the gap. Germline CDR1 is MDHEN and CDR2 is SYDVKM. CDR3 length: 10 amino acids. The CDR3 reads CASGPYEQYV. The DNA for the CDR3 is TGTGCCTCAGGGCCCTACGAGCAGTACGTC.

The rearrangement links TRBV6-5 to TRBJ1-5, with D possibly matching TRBD1 (6 bases). Germline V lookup: CDR1 MNHEY, CDR2 SVGAGI. The CDR3 spans 14 residues. Trimming took 6 bases from V and 2 from J, leaving 11 bases between them. The CDR3 DNA sequence: TGTGCCAGCAGCCCGAAGGGGGGCAATCAGCCCCAGCATTTT. Translation: CASSPKGGNQPQHF.

This clonotype was counted a few times. This chain uses TRBV5-6 with TRBJ2-1; 7 nucleotides agree with TRBD1. J lost 2 bases, V lost 4 bases, and 9 bases had no gene match. The CDR3 spans 16 residues. Germline CDR1 is SGHDT and CDR2 is YYEEEE. The CDR3 DNA reads as TGTGCCAGCAGCAGTGACAGGGAAGGGCCCTACAATGAGCAGTTCTTC. Amino acid sequence: CASSSDREGPYNEQFF.

This clonotype turned up a few times. The chain couples TRBV6-6 to TRBJ2-3; D is undetermined. CDR1 MNHNY and CDR2 SVGAGI come from the germline V gene (reference sequence). V dropped 0 bases and J dropped 3 bases, with 16 bases sitting between them. The CDR3 totals 17 residues. This CDR3 is CASSYSDVYSATDTQYF. The CDR3 bases are TGTGCCAGCAGTTACTCCGACGTATACTCGGCGACAGATACGCAGTATTTT.

The genes are TRBV5-1 and TRBJ2-1; D is undetermined. V was clipped by 0 bases and J by 5 bases, with 6 bases between them. This CDR3 has 13 residues. The germline CDR1 and CDR2 sequences are SGHRS and YFSETQ. CDR3: CASSLVRDNEQFF. The DNA for the CDR3 is TGCGCCAGCAGCTTGGTCAGAGACAATGAGCAGTTCTTC.

This rearrangement joins TRBV7-9 to TRBJ2-3; TRBD2 is a possible D gene (6 bases). The CDR3 covers 15 residues. The V end was cut by 4 bases, the J end by 5 bases, with 16 bases between. Germline lookup yields CDR1 SEHNR and CDR2 FQNEAQ (reference sequence). The CDR3 loop is CASSSKSGVGDTQYF. The CDR3 DNA sequence: TGTGCCAGCAGCTCCAAATCGGGGGTAGGAGATACGCAGTATTTT. Combining the CDR3 with reference TRBV7-9 and TRBJ2-3 gives the whole variable domain DTGVSQNPRHKITKRGQNVTFRCDPISEHNRLYWYRQTLGQGPEFLTYFQNEAQLEKSRLLSDRFSAERPKGSFSTLEIQRTEQGDSAMYLCASSSKSGVGDTQYFGPGTRLTVL.

This clonotype appeared a few times. The CDR3 DNA is TGCGCCAGCAGCCTTCGACTGGCTGGGATGTACAATGAGCAGTTCTTC. Protein sequence: CASSLRLAGMYNEQFF. The rearrangement links TRBV5-1 to TRBJ2-1; unclear D gene. Germline assignment: CDR1 SGHRS and CDR2 YFSETQ. This CDR3 has 16 residues. Between the trimmed V and J ends, which lost 4 bases and 4 bases, there was a span of 18 bases.

This clonotype was counted only a few times. The J gene is TRBJ2-1, the V gene TRBV6-2 or TRBV6-3; the match to TRBD1 covers 10 bases. The CDR3 sequence is 14 residues long. V gave up 7 bases and J gave up 10 bases; unmatched junction bases: 10. The germline V gene encodes CDR1 MNHEY and CDR2 SVGEGT. CDR3 amino acids: CASIGTGARREQFF. The CDR3 DNA is TGTGCCAGCATAGGGACAGGGGCGAGAAGGGAGCAGTTCTTC.

This clonotype was observed at least ten times. This CDR3 reads CASSLSEETQYF. The CDR3 DNA reads as TGTGCCAGCAGCTTGTCCGAAGAGACCCAGTACTTC. The J gene is TRBJ2-5, the V gene TRBV7-9; D not certain. Trimming removed 3 bases from V and 3 bases from J, with 5 bases in between. The germline V gene has CDR1 SEHNR and CDR2 FQNEAQ (reference sequence). The CDR3 sequence is 12 residues long.

This clonotype occurred a few times. An end of the junction does not agree with germline; a read error may underlie this. This rearrangement joins TRBV2 to TRBJ2-4; no firm D call. CDR1 and CDR2 from the germline V gene are SNHLY and FYNNEI. There are 16 residues in the CDR3. The CDR3 sequence: CASTEEERLAKNIQYF. DNA for the CDR3: TGTGCCAGCACTGAAGAGGAGCGCCTAGCCAAAAACATTCAGTACTTC.

This clonotype was observed a handful of times. The chain employs TRBV7-2 and TRBJ2-5, with 10 nucleotides matching TRBD2. Losses at the gene ends were 0 bases for V and 1 base for J; bases not matched to a gene: 11. This CDR3 is built from 19 residues. Germline CDR1 and CDR2: SGHTA and FQGNSA. This chain's CDR3 is CASSLARRRSGGVQETQYF. CDR3 sequence (DNA): TGTGCCAGCAGCTTAGCACGGAGGAGGAGCGGGGGGGTCCAAGAGACCCAGTACTTC.

The chain couples TRBV9 to TRBJ1-6; 10 positions match TRBD1. J lost 0 bases, V lost 3 bases, and 3 bases had no gene match. The CDR3 is 17 residues long. Germline-derived CDR1 and CDR2 are SGDLS and YYNGEE. CDR3 residues: CASSGRTGGSYNSPLHF. The CDR3 DNA reads as TGTGCCAGCAGCGGAAGGACAGGGGGCTCCTATAATTCACCCCTCCACTTT.